These 25 T cell receptor beta chains originate from one sample sequenced in a study of blood T cell repertoires in COVID-19. Using immunoSEQ multiplex PCR, the repertoire was profiled, and TCRdb retains in-frame clones only, with some absent. The sample holds 75,000 to 80,000 clones, around 90% seen once. Source material: peripheral blood. The source of these receptors is a human donor in a cohort sampled during active COVID-19.

This clone occurred a few times. This rearrangement joins TRBV30 to TRBJ2-1, with TRBD1 as a possible D gene (6 bases). V lost 5 bases to trimming and J lost 10 bases, with 15 bases between them. This CDR3 spans 12 amino acids. Germline V CDR1 and CDR2: GTSNPN, SVGIG (reference sequence). This CDR3 reads CAWLTTGPEQFF. The CDR3 coding sequence is TGTGCCTGGCTAACAACAGGGCCCGAGCAGTTCTTC. Using reference TRBV30 and TRBJ2-1 for the parts outside the CDR3, the full variable domain is SQTIHQWPATLVQPVGSPLSLECTVEGTSNPNLYWYRQAAGRGLQLLFYSVGIGQISSEVPQNLSASRPQDRQFILSSKKLLLSDSGFYLCAWLTTGPEQFFGPGTRLTVL.

V usage is TRBV3-1 (or the pseudogene TRBV3-2) and J usage is TRBJ2-5; 12 nucleotides line up with TRBD2. Trimming cost V 4 bases and J 6 bases; bases outside gene matches: 9. This CDR3 is 16 amino acids long. Germline V gene data show CDR1 as LGHDT and CDR2 as YNNKEL (reference sequence). The CDR3 nucleotides are TGTGCCAGCAGCCCCTCTAGCGGGGGGGCTCTCAAGACCCAGTACTTC. Amino acids: CASSPSSGGALKTQYF.

The chain carries TRBV5-4 and TRBJ2-5, with 9 bases matching TRBD2. After removal of 5 bases from V and 4 bases from J, the junction contained 12 bases not matched to a gene. Germline V gene sequence: CDR1 SGHNT, CDR2 YYREEE (reference sequence). The CDR3 is 16 residues long. The CDR3 sequence is CASSSYGRGGLETQYF. The CDR3 DNA follows: TGTGCCAGCAGTTCCTATGGGCGGGGGGGCCTAGAGACCCAGTACTTC. The variable domain in full, with the rest retrieved from reference TRBV5-4 and TRBJ2-5, is ETGVTQSPTHLIKTRGQQVTLRCSSQSGHNTVSWYQQALGQGPQFIFQYYREEENGRGNFPPRFSGLQFPNYSSELNVNALELDDSALYLCASSSYGRGGLETQYFGPGTRLLVL.

The CDR3 loop reads CASSSGWRGEKLFF. The CDR3 DNA reads as TGTGCCAGCAGCTCCGGGTGGCGGGGTGAAAAACTGTTTTTT. The genes are TRBV7-2 and TRBJ1-4; no definite D call. V shed 4 bases and J shed 7 bases, with 13 bases lying between them. The germline V gene has CDR1 SGHTA and CDR2 FQGNSA. The CDR3 spans 14 residues.

This sequence joins TRBV15 and TRBJ1-6; tentatively, D is TRBD1 (6 bases). V gave up 4 bases and J gave up 9 bases, with 19 bases separating them. The CDR3 runs to 16 residues. The germline CDR1 and CDR2 sequences are LNHNV and YYDKDF (reference sequence). CDR3 coding DNA: TGTGCCACCAGCATAAAGGGGGAGGGTTTGATTTCACCCCTCCACTTT. It translates to CATSIKGEGLISPLHF.

The V and J genes are TRBV27 and TRBJ2-6; D is unclear. Per the germline V gene, CDR1 is MNHEY and CDR2 is SMNVEV (reference sequence). The CDR3 consists of 14 residues. Between the trimmed V and J ends, which lost 2 bases and 0 bases, there was a span of 2 bases. CDR3 coding DNA: TGTGCCAGCAGTTTACTCTCTGGGGCCAACGTCCTGACTTTC. Translated: CASSLLSGANVLTF.

This chain connects TRBV4-1 to TRBJ2-1; 9 nucleotides match TRBD1. This CDR3 is built from 16 residues. Looked up from germline, CDR1 is MGHRA and CDR2 is YSYEKL. V shed 0 bases and J 3 bases; nucleotides not matched to a gene: 3. The CDR3 nucleotides read TGCGCCAGCAGCCAAGATGCGACAGGGGGCTACAATGAGCAGTTCTTC. Translation: CASSQDATGGYNEQFF.

The chain links TRBV3-1 (or the pseudogene TRBV3-2) to TRBJ2-7; 11 bases align to TRBD2. In germline, CDR1 is LGHDT, CDR2 YNNKEL (reference sequence). The length of the CDR3 is 15 residues. V shed 0 bases, J shed 12 bases, and the junction held 10 bases outside the gene matches. CDR3 region: CASSQDHNSGGAWYF. The DNA for the CDR3 is TGTGCCAGCAGCCAAGATCACAATAGCGGGGGGGCTTGGTACTTC.

The chain has TRBV4-2 and TRBJ2-7; TRBD1 agrees at 11 bases. V dropped 0 bases and J dropped 5; count of bases not matched to a gene: 3. CDR1 LGHNA and CDR2 YNFKEQ come from the germline V gene. This CDR3 has 15 amino acids. In DNA, the CDR3 is TGTGCCAGCAGCCAAGATGGACAGGGGGCGAACGAGCAGTACTTC. Amino acids: CASSQDGQGANEQYF.

The chain employs TRBV29-1 and TRBJ1-2; TRBD1 matches at 9 bases. CDR1 is SQVTM and CDR2 is ANQGSEA in the germline V gene. The trim removed 0 bases at V and 2 bases at J, leaving 4 bases unmatched. This CDR3 comprises 15 residues. CDR3 nucleotide sequence: TGCAGCGTTGAAGATCCGGACAGGGGAAACTATGGCTACACCTTC. This sequence encodes CSVEDPDRGNYGYTF.

CDR3 DNA sequence: TGTGCCAGCAGTGCCCCTGGAGTTTATAGCAATCAGCCCCAGCATTTT. Translation gives CASSAPGVYSNQPQHF. The V gene is TRBV6-6, the J gene TRBJ1-5; no reliable D call. Germline V gives CDR1 MNHNY, CDR2 SVGAGI (reference sequence). The CDR3 has 16 residues. Trimming pared 5 bases from V and 0 bases from J, leaving 14 bases between.

The genes are TRBV5-8 and TRBJ2-5; 7 bases line up with TRBD2. Germline values: CDR1 SGHTS, CDR2 YDEGEE. The V segment lost 1 base and the J segment 3 bases; nucleotides outside the gene matches: 3. CDR3 length equals 14 residues. DNA of the CDR3: TGTGCCAGCAGCTTGTGGGAGGGTGAAGAGACCCAGTACTTC. Its protein product is CASSLWEGEETQYF.

This chain links TRBV6-1 with TRBJ1-3; D gene ambiguous. The CDR3 is 14 amino acids. The germline CDR1 and CDR2 sequences are MNHNS and SASEGT. Trimming pared 3 bases from V and 4 bases from J, leaving 10 bases between. CDR3 nucleotide sequence: TGTGCCAGCAGTGATATCCGCGCGGGAAACACCATATATTTT. Translated, it gives CASSDIRAGNTIYF.

The chain uses TRBV4-2 and TRBJ2-1; a weak D match, TRBD2 (7 bases). Trimming removed 4 bases from V and 6 bases from J, with 16 bases in between. CDR1 is LGHNA, CDR2 YNFKEQ, per germline. This CDR3 contains 15 residues. The DNA of the CDR3 is TGTGCCAGCAGCCTGATTGGGGGGGCCTTCAATGAGCAGTTCTTC. Translated, it gives CASSLIGGAFNEQFF.

The table lists this clone with a count of one. The chain couples TRBV3-1 (or the pseudogene TRBV3-2) to TRBJ1-4; a weak D match, TRBD1 (5 bases). The germline CDR1 and CDR2 sequences are LGHDT and YNNKEL (reference sequence). Trimming left V 3 bases short and J 7 bases short, with 12 bases between. This CDR3 has 14 amino acids. CDR3 nucleotide sequence: TGTGCCAGCAGCCAGGGTAGCAGGGTTGAAAAACTGTTTTTT. Amino acids: CASSQGSRVEKLFF.

V usage is TRBV19 and J usage is TRBJ2-1; the D gene is possibly TRBD1 (5 bases). V lost 3 bases and J lost 6, with 9 bases in between. The CDR3 runs to 13 residues. The germline V gene has CDR1 LNHDA and CDR2 SQIVND (reference sequence). The CDR3 here is CASSIDRLNEQFF. Written as DNA, the CDR3 is TGTGCCAGTAGTATCGACAGACTCAATGAGCAGTTCTTC.

This rearrangement joins TRBV7-2 to TRBJ2-3, with a tentative D call TRBD2 (5 bases). Per the germline V gene, CDR1 is SGHTA and CDR2 is FQGNSA. The CDR3 covers 14 residues. Trimming shortened V by 5 bases and J by 2 bases, and 11 bases separated the two germline ends. The DNA for the CDR3 is TGTGCCAGCAGCCAGCGGACCTACACAGATACGCAGTATTTT. Translating gives CASSQRTYTDTQYF.

The chain is built from TRBV6-1 and TRBJ1-1; a possible D gene is TRBD1 (5 bases). CDR3 length: 13 amino acids. V dropped 1 base and J dropped 4 bases, with 7 bases sitting between them. The germline V gene has CDR1 MNHNS and CDR2 SASEGT. CDR3: CASSEGGGTEAFF. The CDR3 bases are TGTGCCAGCAGTGAAGGGGGGGGCACTGAAGCTTTCTTT.

The chain links TRBV11-3 to TRBJ2-5; unclear D gene. The V end lost 0 bases, the J end lost 3 bases, and 5 bases lay between the germline ends. CDR1 is SGHNT, CDR2 YENEEA, per germline. This CDR3 region has 13 residues. The CDR3 region has the DNA TGTGCCAGCAGCTTAGATGGAGAAGAGACCCAGTACTTC. Translated, it gives CASSLDGEETQYF.

The genes are TRBV11-2 and TRBJ2-5; 7 bases match TRBD1. The CDR3 is made up of 14 amino acids. With 3 bases clipped from V and 5 bases from J, the junction kept 6 bases outside the gene matches. Germline CDR1 is SGHAT and CDR2 is FQNNGV. CDR3 loop: CASSFGTERETQYF. The DNA of the CDR3 is TGTGCCAGCAGCTTTGGGACAGAGAGGGAGACCCAGTACTTC.

The J gene is TRBJ1-1, the V gene TRBV30; possible D gene TRBD1, 5 bases. The CDR3 extends over 10 amino acids. In germline, CDR1 is GTSNPN, CDR2 SVGIG (reference sequence). V gave up 5 bases and J gave up 4 bases, with 5 bases separating them. The CDR3 spells CAWGATEAFF. CDR3 DNA: TGTGCCTGGGGGGCCACTGAAGCTTTCTTT.

This rearrangement joins TRBV7-2 to TRBJ1-2; possibly TRBD1 for D (5 bases). Germline CDR1 reads SGHTA; CDR2 reads FQGNSA. Trimming took off 1 base at V and 2 bases at J, with 11 bases between the two ends. This CDR3 is 15 amino acids long. CDR3 amino acids: CASSLVVAGNYGYTF. The CDR3 DNA is TGTGCCAGCAGCTTAGTTGTAGCAGGGAACTATGGCTACACCTTC.

V is TRBV19 and J is TRBJ1-1; TRBD1 matches at 7 bases. There are 14 residues in the CDR3. J lost 1 base, V lost 5 bases, and 4 bases had no gene match. Germline CDR1 and CDR2: LNHDA and SQIVND (reference sequence). Here the CDR3 DNA reads TGTGCCAGTAGTCCCCGGGACAGGAACACTGAAGCTTTCTTT. Encoded protein: CASSPRDRNTEAFF. Based on the CDR3 plus reference TRBV19 and TRBJ1-1, the full variable domain is DGGITQSPKYLFRKEGQNVTLSCEQNLNHDAMYWYRQDPGQGLRLIYYSQIVNDFQKGDIAEGYSVSREKKESFPLTVTSAQKNPTAFYLCASSPRDRNTEAFFGQGTRLTVV.

This clone was recorded only once. The genes are TRBV5-1 and TRBJ1-2; D remains ambiguous. This CDR3 is 13 amino acids long. The V end was cut by 4 bases, the J end by 0 bases, with 7 bases between. CDR1 SGHRS and CDR2 YFSETQ come from the germline V gene. The CDR3, as DNA: TGCGCCAGCAGCCCCAGTTCTAACTATGGCTACACCTTC. This sequence encodes CASSPSSNYGYTF.

The chain has TRBV19 and TRBJ2-2; 10 nucleotides align to TRBD2. The CDR3 loop spans 15 amino acids. The germline CDR1 and CDR2 sequences are LNHDA and SQIVND (reference sequence). The V and J ends lost 9 bases and 4 bases, in that order; junction bases with no gene match: 8. CDR3 DNA sequence: TGTGCCAGGAGAGAGCGGGGGGGCGTCACCGGGGAGCTGTTTTTT. Amino acid sequence: CARRERGGVTGELFF.